Listed below are T cell receptor beta chains from one sample, sequenced in a study of T-cell memory formation after mild COVID-19. Each CDR3 protein is one row after TCRdb ran MiXCR on the 5' RACE reads. This table holds fewer than 500,000 distinct CDR3 sequences, roughly 25% found once. Sequenced sample: PBMCs or a T cell subset sorted from them (not recorded which). The receptor set was obtained from an adult woman who had mild COVID-19 (a few samples of this study predate the infection). Cell type and time point are not known. The CDR3 runs from the conserved cysteine through the conserved F or W. D genes are given only for firm matches.

cdr3_aa	v_call	j_call	d_call
CASSSEMNTEAFF	TRBV12-3/TRBV12-4	TRBJ1-1	-
CASSLGGFPETQYF	TRBV7-7	TRBJ2-5	-
CASSLGLAGGGGDEQYF	TRBV7-8	TRBJ2-7	TRBD2
CASNPNGGTGVDSDTQYF	TRBV6-5	TRBJ2-3	TRBD1
CASSLEDRVTEAFF	TRBV12-3/TRBV12-4	TRBJ1-1	TRBD1
CATSDARGPSSGELFF	TRBV24-1	TRBJ2-2	-
CASRGGQGSVYEQYF	TRBV19	TRBJ2-7	TRBD1
CASGFSGGHTEQYF	TRBV12-5	TRBJ2-7	-
CASSLGTSGKGQYF	TRBV5-1	TRBJ2-7	TRBD2
CASSKTGTDFPQHF	TRBV7-9	TRBJ1-5	TRBD1
CASSYSGRSAGELFF	TRBV6-5	TRBJ2-2	-
CASSRQGSNTEAFF	TRBV7-9	TRBJ1-1	TRBD1
CASSSSDRVNYGYTF	TRBV5-6	TRBJ1-2	TRBD1
CASSKEGQTSGGADNEQFF	TRBV7-8	TRBJ2-1	TRBD2
CATSDSGTGPTGELFF	TRBV24-1	TRBJ2-2	TRBD1
CSASRVYEQYF	TRBV20-1	TRBJ2-7	-
CASSQARAGDADTQYF	TRBV3-1	TRBJ2-3	TRBD2
CASSQGSGGSSHEQFF	TRBV4-1	TRBJ2-1	-
CASRGTDYQPQHF	TRBV6-1	TRBJ1-5	TRBD1
CSVAPGQTTDTQYF	TRBV29-1	TRBJ2-3	TRBD1
CASSFGQGLLYGYTF	TRBV11-2	TRBJ1-2	-
CASSITTGPLDEQYF	TRBV19	TRBJ2-7	-